The 8 T cell receptor beta chains in this list originate from one sample, sequenced in a study of T cells after yellow fever vaccination. TCRdb re-analysed the 5' RACE reads in MiXCR, keeping a single row per CDR3 protein. The sample includes approximately 300,000 distinct CDR3 sequences, approximately 12% of them seen just once. The sample was CD4+ T cells sorted from PBMCs, taken 45 days after the yellow fever booster vaccination. These receptors all come from a man aged 18 to 30 who received the YFV17D yellow fever vaccine.

The V and J genes are TRBV25-1 and TRBJ2-5; no definite D call. Trimming pared 5 bases from V and 5 bases from J, leaving 15 bases between. CDR3 size: 14 residues. Germline-derived CDR1 and CDR2 are MGHDK and SYGVNS. CDR3 residues: CASSPPTVGETQYF. In DNA form, the CDR3 reads TGTGCCAGCAGTCCCCCGACGGTGGGGGAGACCCAGTACTTC. The full variable domain, its missing parts supplied by reference TRBV25-1 and TRBJ2-5, is EADIYQTPRYLVIGTGKKITLECSQTMGHDKMYWYQQDPGMELHLIHYSYGVNSTEKGDLSSESTVSRIRTEHFPLTLESARPSHTSQYLCASSPPTVGETQYFGPGTRLLVL.

A word on this clonotype: A much larger clone differs by one base, so this may be a read error. The CDR3 loop reads CVSSFRWYGYTF. DNA for the CDR3: TGTGTCAGCAGCTTCAGGTGGTATGGCTACACCTTC. The rearrangement links TRBV12-3 or TRBV12-4 to TRBJ1-2, with D uncertain. The length of the CDR3 is 12 residues.

The chain employs TRBV12-5 and TRBJ2-7; weak D call: TRBD1 (6 bases). The germline V gene has CDR1 LGHNT and CDR2 FRNRAP. This CDR3 spans 13 amino acids. The germline V and J ends were trimmed by 5 bases and 3 bases, with 11 bases remaining between them. The CDR3 reads CASGPDSFYEQYF. The CDR3 coding sequence is TGTGCTAGTGGTCCGGACAGCTTCTACGAGCAGTACTTC.

This chain joins TRBV20-1 and TRBJ2-7, with D perhaps matching TRBD1 (6 bases). V lost 4 bases and J 6 bases, leaving 16 bases between the germline ends. Germline V gene lookup returns CDR1 DFQATT and CDR2 SNEGSKA (reference sequence). The CDR3 runs 13 residues. The CDR3: CSAIRQETFEQYF. As DNA, the CDR3 is TGCAGTGCTATCCGACAGGAAACGTTCGAGCAGTACTTC.

The chain has TRBV4-2 and TRBJ1-5; D is ambiguous. Trimming left V 1 base short and J 3 bases short, with 10 bases between. The germline gives CDR1 LGHNA, CDR2 YNFKEQ. This CDR3 has 15 amino acids. CDR3 sequence reads: CASSQGTQFNQPQHF. CDR3 nucleotides: TGTGCCAGCAGCCAAGGTACCCAGTTCAATCAGCCCCAGCATTTT.

This clonotype was seen only a few times. The CDR3 DNA reads as TGTGCCACGTCCAAGAGGGGACAAGATAGCAATCAGCCCCAGCATTTT. Its translation: CATSKRGQDSNQPQHF. This chain joins TRBV5-4 and TRBJ1-5; perhaps TRBD1 as D (6 bases). The germline gives CDR1 SGHNT, CDR2 YYREEE (reference sequence). Trimming took off 9 bases at V and 0 bases at J, with 19 bases between the two ends. This CDR3 is 16 amino acids long. The full variable domain, in which reference TRBV5-4 and TRBJ1-5 provide the parts outside the CDR3, is ETGVTQSPTHLIKTRGQQVTLRCSSQSGHNTVSWYQQALGQGPQFIFQYYREEENGRGNFPPRFSGLQFPNYSSELNVNALELDDSALYLCATSKRGQDSNQPQHFGDGTRLSIL.

This clonotype was detected only a few times. The V call is TRBV7-9, the J call TRBJ2-1; 8 nucleotides agree with TRBD1. Germline CDR1 reads SEHNR; CDR2 reads FQNEAQ (reference sequence). V trimming: 3 bases; J trimming: 12 bases; junction bases outside the gene matches: 10. The CDR3 consists of 14 residues. The CDR3 loop is CASSFDLPGGGQFF. The CDR3 nucleotides read TGTGCCAGCAGCTTCGACCTCCCAGGGGGCGGGCAGTTCTTC.

This clonotype appeared many times. The chain carries TRBV4-1 and TRBJ2-1, with 9 nucleotides matching TRBD2. The length of the CDR3 is 17 residues. The V gene's germline CDR1 is MGHRA and CDR2 YSYEKL. Losses at the gene ends were 1 base for V and 3 bases for J; bases not matched to a gene: 7. CDR3 loop: CASSQGNSLAGYNEQFF. CDR3 bases: TGCGCCAGCAGCCAAGGAAATTCACTAGCGGGCTACAATGAGCAGTTCTTC.